This T cell receptor beta chain stems from a study of cytomegalovirus exposure and HLA in healthy donors. Overall study findings and caveats: TCR clusters originating in the first cohort tended to co-occur in the 100 to 150 validation repertoires, according to a later analysis. High sensitivity and specificity were reportedly achieved when the classifier diagnosed cytomegalovirus status. The authors listed around 150 TCR beta chains as cytomegalovirus-associated.

This CDR3 contains 16 residues. Germline V gene data show CDR1 as SGHRS and CDR2 as YFSETQ. The trim removed 2 bases at V and 4 bases at J, leaving 6 bases unmatched. Some clones are missing from TCRdb's copy, which holds only in-frame ones; the method was immunoSEQ multiplex PCR. The sample has 110,000 to 150,000 clones, 70% to 90% seen once. The donors were part of the validation cohort of 120 subjects. That cohort was separate from the first cohort, which comprised fewer than 800 subjects. Remarks on this clone: Its antigen is unknown.

Specimen: PBMCs. V gene TRBV5-1 combines with J gene TRBJ2-1, with TRBD2 identical over 10 bases. The clonotype comes from a woman under 30 in good health and CMV-seropositive. The CDR3 DNA follows: TGCGCCAGCAGCTTAGCAGCGGGAGGGTATTACAATGAGCAGTTCTTC. This translates into CASSLAAGGYYNEQFF.